The rows below give T cell receptor beta chains drawn from one sample of a study of T cell responses to AZD1222 COVID-19 vaccine. Using immunoSEQ multiplex PCR, the repertoire was profiled, and TCRdb retains in-frame clones only, with some absent. The sample gives about 190,000 clones, about 92% of which show up once; 1% to 1.5% is in the top ten. Specimen: peripheral blood, collected on day 0 of AZD1222 vaccination. Receptors were obtained from an adult in good health. Both conserved end residues are part of each CDR3. D genes are given only for firm matches. Some rows have no size entry. The others give once, few or many, or a class for an expanded clone.

size: .
V: TRBV29-1
D: .
J: TRBJ1-2
CDR3: CSAAEISGYGYTF
DNA: TGCAGCGCAGCGGAAATCTCGGGCTATGGCTACACCTTC

size: once
V: TRBV19
D: .
J: TRBJ1-1
CDR3: CASSIGWGNTEAFF
DNA: TGTGCCAGTAGTATCGGATGGGGGAACACTGAAGCTTTCTTT

size: once
V: TRBV10-3
D: .
J: TRBJ1-6
CDR3: CAISDPSFSNSPLHF
DNA: TGTGCCATCAGTGACCCCTCCTTCTCTAATTCACCCCTCCACTTT

size: .
V: TRBV6-2/TRBV6-3
D: .
J: TRBJ1-6
CDR3: CASSYSKGQEYNSPLHF
DNA: TGTGCCAGCAGTTACTCGAAGGGACAAGAATATAATTCACCCCTCCACTTT

size: .
V: TRBV9
D: TRBD1
J: TRBJ2-5
CDR3: CASSQGQKETQYF
DNA: TGTGCCAGCAGCCAGGGACAGAAAGAGACCCAGTACTTC

size: .
V: TRBV19
D: .
J: TRBJ1-2
CDR3: CASSPGQDYGYTF
DNA: TGTGCCAGTAGCCCGGGACAAGACTATGGCTACACCTTC

size: few
V: TRBV29-1
D: .
J: TRBJ1-3
CDR3: CSVGLQTISGNTIYF
DNA: TGCAGCGTTGGACTACAGACAATCTCTGGAAACACCATATATTTT

size: .
V: TRBV11-2
D: .
J: TRBJ1-2
CDR3: CASSFQGSGGYTF
DNA: TGTGCCAGCAGCTTTCAGGGGAGTGGCGGCTACACCTTC

size: .
V: TRBV6-1
D: .
J: TRBJ1-4
CDR3: CASREGSAGLDEKLFF
DNA: TGTGCCAGCAGGGAAGGGTCCGCAGGGTTGGATGAAAAACTGTTTTTT

size: .
V: TRBV11-2
D: .
J: TRBJ1-5
CDR3: CASSLRGRDSNQPQHF
DNA: TGTGCCAGCAGCCTCCGGGGTAGAGATAGCAATCAGCCCCAGCATTTT

size: .
V: TRBV18
D: TRBD1
J: TRBJ2-5
CDR3: CASTLQGWTQYF
DNA: TGTGCCAGCACTTTACAGGGGTGGACCCAGTACTTC

size: .
V: TRBV2
D: TRBD2
J: TRBJ2-5
CDR3: CASRATGGVQETQYF
DNA: TGTGCCAGCCGAGCCACGGGGGGGGTCCAAGAGACCCAGTACTTC

size: .
V: TRBV2
D: TRBD1
J: TRBJ1-2
CDR3: CASRPGQGQYGYTF
DNA: TGTGCCAGCAGACCGGGACAGGGCCAATATGGCTACACCTTC

size: .
V: TRBV2
D: .
J: TRBJ1-3
CDR3: CASSEQGLAGNTIYF
DNA: TGTGCCAGCAGTGAACAGGGATTGGCAGGAAACACCATATATTTT

size: .
V: TRBV2
D: .
J: TRBJ1-5
CDR3: CASTEGGYSNQPQHF
DNA: TGTGCCAGCACAGAGGGGGGTTATAGCAATCAGCCCCAGCATTTT

size: .
V: TRBV27
D: TRBD1
J: TRBJ1-6
CDR3: CASSLPRTGGGSPLHF
DNA: TGTGCCAGCAGTTTACCCCGGACAGGGGGAGGGTCACCCCTCCACTTT

size: few
V: TRBV7-8
D: .
J: TRBJ2-7
CDR3: CASSPGGVEQYF
DNA: TGTGCCAGCAGCCCCGGGGGAGTCGAGCAGTACTTC

size: many
V: TRBV9
D: .
J: TRBJ2-7
CDR3: CASSANVGGSYEQYF
DNA: TGTGCCAGCAGCGCGAATGTAGGGGGCTCCTACGAGCAGTACTTC

size: .
V: TRBV5-1
D: .
J: TRBJ1-1
CDR3: CASSSRGRSNTEAFF
DNA: TGCGCCAGCAGCTCACGGGGACGGTCGAACACTGAAGCTTTCTTT

size: .
V: TRBV6-5
D: .
J: TRBJ1-3
CDR3: CASKIAESGNTIYF
DNA: TGTGCCAGCAAAATCGCGGAATCCGGAAACACCATATATTTT

size: .
V: TRBV2
D: TRBD1
J: TRBJ1-2
CDR3: CASSDRGGKGAAYGYTF
DNA: TGTGCCAGCAGTGATCGGGGCGGGAAGGGGGCGGCCTATGGCTACACCTTC

size: .
V: TRBV21-1
D: .
J: TRBJ2-2
CDR3: CASSPGPNTGELFF
DNA: TGTGCCAGCAGCCCCGGTCCGAACACCGGGGAGCTGTTTTTT

size: .
V: TRBV7-9
D: .
J: TRBJ1-6
CDR3: CASSSIQGFNSPLHF
DNA: TGTGCCAGCAGCTCCATACAGGGATTTAATTCACCCCTCCACTTT

size: .
V: TRBV27
D: .
J: TRBJ1-6
CDR3: CASSLALQGSSYNSPLHF
DNA: TGTGCCAGCAGTTTAGCCCTACAGGGTAGCTCCTATAATTCACCCCTCCACTTT

size: .
V: TRBV7-2
D: .
J: TRBJ1-1
CDR3: CASSIAPGVYTEAFF
DNA: TGTGCCAGCAGCATCGCCCCAGGGGTTTACACTGAAGCTTTCTTT